Reported below is one TCR beta chain. Its antigen is unidentified. This specimen comes from a study of cytomegalovirus exposure and HLA in healthy donors. About the research overall: As released early, the data held about 85 million unique TCRs from HLA-typed donors. Findings of the study overall: The majority of TCR sequences were rare, yet some public TCRs appeared in many donors. Investigators reported 150 to 200 TCR beta chains as tied to cytomegalovirus. Most TCR beta V segments were productive about 90% or about 30% of the time in an earlier analysis.

The V and J ends lost 7 bases and 1 base, in that order; junction bases with no gene match: 1. The CDR3 consists of 12 residues. CDR1 is MNHEY and CDR2 is SVGAGI in the germline V gene. Researchers ran the PCR with 60 Vbeta and 13 Jbeta primers. Libraries were prepared by immunoSEQ multiplex PCR; TCRdb keeps only in-frame clonotypes and omits some of them. This table holds about 48,000 clones. The V gene is TRBV6-5, the J gene TRBJ2-7; TRBD1 aligns across 7 bases. The TCR comes from a male donor in good health and CMV-seropositive. Sequencing was performed on PBMCs. The CDR3: CASKGQSYEQYF. For the CDR3, the DNA is TGTGCCAGCAAGGGACAGTCCTACGAGCAGTACTTC.